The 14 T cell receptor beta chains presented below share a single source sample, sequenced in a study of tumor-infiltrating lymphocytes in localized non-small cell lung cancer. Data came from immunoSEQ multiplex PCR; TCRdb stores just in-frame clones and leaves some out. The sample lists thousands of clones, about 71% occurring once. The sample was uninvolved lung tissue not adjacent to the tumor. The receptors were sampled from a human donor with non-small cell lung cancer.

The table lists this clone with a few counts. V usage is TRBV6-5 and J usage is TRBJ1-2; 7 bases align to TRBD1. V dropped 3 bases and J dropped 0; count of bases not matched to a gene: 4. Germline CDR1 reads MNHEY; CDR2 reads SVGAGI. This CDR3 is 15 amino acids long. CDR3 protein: CASSYRGQTNYGYTF. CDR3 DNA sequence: TGTGCCAGCAGTTATCGGGGACAGACTAACTATGGCTACACCTTC.

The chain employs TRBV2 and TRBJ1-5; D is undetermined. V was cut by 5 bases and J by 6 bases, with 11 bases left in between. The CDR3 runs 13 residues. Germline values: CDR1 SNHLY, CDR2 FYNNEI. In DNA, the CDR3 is TGTGCCAGCAGTCCCTCCTTAGCTCAGCCCCAGCATTTT. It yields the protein CASSPSLAQPQHF.

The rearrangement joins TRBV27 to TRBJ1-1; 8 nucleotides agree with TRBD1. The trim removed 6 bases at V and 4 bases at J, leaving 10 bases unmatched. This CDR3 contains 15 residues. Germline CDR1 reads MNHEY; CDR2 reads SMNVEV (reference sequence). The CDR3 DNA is TGTGCCAGCAGGCCCTCAGGGGGCGGTGGCACTGAAGCTTTCTTT. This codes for CASRPSGGGGTEAFF.

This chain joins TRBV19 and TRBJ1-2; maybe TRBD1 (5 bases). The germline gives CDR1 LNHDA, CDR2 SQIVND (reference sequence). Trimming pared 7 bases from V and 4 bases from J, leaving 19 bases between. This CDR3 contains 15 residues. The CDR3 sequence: CASIPWAGYFYGYTF. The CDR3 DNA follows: TGTGCCAGTATCCCCTGGGCAGGGTATTTCTATGGCTACACCTTC.

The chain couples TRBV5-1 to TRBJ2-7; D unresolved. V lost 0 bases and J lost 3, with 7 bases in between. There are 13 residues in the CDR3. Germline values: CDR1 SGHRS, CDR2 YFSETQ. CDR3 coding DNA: TGCGCCAGCAGCTTGGCCCCTAACTACGAGCAGTACTTC. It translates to CASSLAPNYEQYF.

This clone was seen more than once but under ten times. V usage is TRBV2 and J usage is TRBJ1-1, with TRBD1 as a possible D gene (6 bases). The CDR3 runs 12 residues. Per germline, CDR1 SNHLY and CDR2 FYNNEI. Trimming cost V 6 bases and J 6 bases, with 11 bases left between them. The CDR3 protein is CASSRQVPEAFF. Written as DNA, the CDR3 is TGTGCCAGCAGCCGACAGGTCCCTGAAGCTTTCTTT.

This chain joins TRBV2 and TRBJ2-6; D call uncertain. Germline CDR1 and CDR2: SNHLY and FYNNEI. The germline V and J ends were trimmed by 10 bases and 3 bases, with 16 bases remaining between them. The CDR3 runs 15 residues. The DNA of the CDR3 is TGTGCCAACAAAGGGCTGTCTAATGGGGCCAACGTCCTGACTTTC. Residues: CANKGLSNGANVLTF. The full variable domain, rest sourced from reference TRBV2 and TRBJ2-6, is EPEVTQTPSHQVTQMGQEVILRCVPISNHLYFYWYRQILGQKVEFLVSFYNNEISEKSEIFDDQFSVERPDGSNFTLKIRSTKLEDSAMYFCANKGLSNGANVLTFGAGSRLTVL.

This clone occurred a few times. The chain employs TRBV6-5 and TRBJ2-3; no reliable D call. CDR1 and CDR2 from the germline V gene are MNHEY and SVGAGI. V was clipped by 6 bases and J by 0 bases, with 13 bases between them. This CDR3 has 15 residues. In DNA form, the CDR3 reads TGTGCCAGCAGCCCGGGTTGGGCTAGCACAGATACGCAGTATTTT. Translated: CASSPGWASTDTQYF.

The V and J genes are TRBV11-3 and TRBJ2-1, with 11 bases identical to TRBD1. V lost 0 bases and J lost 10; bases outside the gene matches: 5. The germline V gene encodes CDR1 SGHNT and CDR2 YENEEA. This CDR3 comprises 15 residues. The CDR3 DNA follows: TGTGCCAGCAGCTTAGACCGGGGACAGGGGGTGGAGCAGTTCTTC. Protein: CASSLDRGQGVEQFF.

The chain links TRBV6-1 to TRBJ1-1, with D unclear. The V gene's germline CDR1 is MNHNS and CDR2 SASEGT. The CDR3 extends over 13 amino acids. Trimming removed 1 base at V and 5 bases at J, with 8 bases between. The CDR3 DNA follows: TGTGCCAGCAGTGAAGGATGGCTAACTGAAGCTTTCTTT. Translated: CASSEGWLTEAFF.

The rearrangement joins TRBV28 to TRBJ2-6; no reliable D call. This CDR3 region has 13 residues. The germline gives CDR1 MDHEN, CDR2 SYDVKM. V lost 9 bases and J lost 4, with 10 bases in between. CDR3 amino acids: CASGRSGANVLTF. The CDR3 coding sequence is TGTGCCAGTGGTCGTAGCGGGGCCAACGTCCTGACTTTC.

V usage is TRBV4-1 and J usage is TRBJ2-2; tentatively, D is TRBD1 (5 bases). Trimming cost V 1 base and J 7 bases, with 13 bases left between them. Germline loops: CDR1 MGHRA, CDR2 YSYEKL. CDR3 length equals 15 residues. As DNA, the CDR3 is TGCGCCAGCAGCCAAGGACTCCAGGGAAGCGGGGAGCTGTTTTTT. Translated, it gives CASSQGLQGSGELFF.

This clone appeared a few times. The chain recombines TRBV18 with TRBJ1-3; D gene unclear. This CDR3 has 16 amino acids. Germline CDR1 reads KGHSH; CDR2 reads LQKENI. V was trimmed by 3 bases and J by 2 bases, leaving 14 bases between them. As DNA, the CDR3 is TGTGCCAGCTCACCCACGATGGCAGAGCCTGGAAACACCATATATTTT. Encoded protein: CASSPTMAEPGNTIYF.

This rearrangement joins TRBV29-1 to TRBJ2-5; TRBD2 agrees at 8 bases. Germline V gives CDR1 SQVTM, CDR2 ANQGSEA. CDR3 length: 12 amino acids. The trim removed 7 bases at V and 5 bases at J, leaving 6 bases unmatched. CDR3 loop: CSASGSYETQYF. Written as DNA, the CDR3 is TGCAGCGCCAGCGGGAGTTACGAGACCCAGTACTTC.